The 4 T cell receptor beta chains in this list originate from one sample, sequenced in a study of blood T cell repertoires in COVID-19. This table comes from immunoSEQ multiplex PCR, and its TCRdb copy is limited to in-frame clones, with some not included. The sample lists 260,000 or so clones; about 86% were seen once. The sample was peripheral blood. These receptors were obtained from a man older than 75 with acute or convalescent COVID-19.

This rearrangement joins TRBV5-4 to TRBJ2-2, with TRBD1 as a possible D gene (6 bases). Germline V gene data show CDR1 as SGHNT and CDR2 as YYREEE (reference sequence). V lost 4 bases, J lost 1 base, and 17 bases lay in between. The CDR3 runs to 17 residues. The CDR3 sequence: CASSQVAGALNTGELFF. CDR3 nucleotides: TGTGCCAGCAGCCAAGTAGCAGGGGCTTTGAACACCGGGGAGCTGTTTTTT. The entire variable domain, with the rest obtained from reference TRBV5-4 and TRBJ2-2, is as follows: ETGVTQSPTHLIKTRGQQVTLRCSSQSGHNTVSWYQQALGQGPQFIFQYYREEENGRGNFPPRFSGLQFPNYSSELNVNALELDDSALYLCASSQVAGALNTGELFFGEGSRLTVL.

The chain carries TRBV19 and TRBJ2-1; the D gene is possibly TRBD1 (5 bases). Germline V CDR1 and CDR2: LNHDA, SQIVND (reference sequence). V shed 3 bases and J shed 0 bases, with 9 bases lying between them. The CDR3 loop spans 15 amino acids. The CDR3 DNA follows: TGTGCCAGTAGTATCAGTCAGGGCTCCTACAATGAGCAGTTCTTC. Protein product: CASSISQGSYNEQFF.

There are many counts of this clone. This chain joins TRBV4-2 and TRBJ1-2; TRBD1 aligns across 9 bases. The germline CDR1 and CDR2 sequences are LGHNA and YNFKEQ. The CDR3 is made up of 15 amino acids. With 3 bases clipped from V and 3 bases from J, the junction kept 5 bases outside the gene matches. This CDR3 reads CASSQEQGAYYGYTF. Written as DNA, the CDR3 is TGTGCCAGCAGCCAGGAACAGGGGGCATACTATGGCTACACCTTC.

The sample holds one count of this clone. This sequence joins TRBV3-1 (or the pseudogene TRBV3-2) and TRBJ1-2; TRBD1 matches at 11 bases. From germline, CDR1 is LGHDT and CDR2 YNNKEL (reference sequence). The CDR3 extends over 17 amino acids. Trimming cost V 1 base and J 4 bases; bases outside gene matches: 8. The CDR3 sequence is CASSQGVDRGRPYGYTF. CDR3 coding DNA: TGTGCCAGCAGCCAAGGAGTGGACAGGGGGCGCCCCTATGGCTACACCTTC.